A single sample gave rise to the 21 T cell receptor beta chains below, sequenced in a study of STAT3 mutations in large granular lymphocyte leukemia (dated by TCRdb to between 2018 and 2021). Libraries were built with the immunoSEQ multiplex PCR assay. Entries here come from immuneACCESS through TCRdb and include only in-frame sequences with V and J called. Some clones fail to appear in such tables; in the studies checked, an unresolved V gene covers under half of the shortfall, and the cause of the remainder is unknown. The sample data list about 7,000 clones, and 57% of these were observed just once. The ten largest clonotypes hold 76% of the sample. General conclusions and limits of the study: All T-LGLL patients had at least one immunodominant TCRbeta clonotype, and roughly half had multiple immunodominant subclonotypes.

The antigens of these receptors remain unknown. What was sequenced was peripheral blood mononuclear cells. Receptor source: a boy younger than 18 with T-cell large granular lymphocyte leukemia. Some clones in this sample may be carry-over from other donors' samples. The age is the age at diagnosis.

A few counts support this clone. The chain employs TRBV6-5 and TRBJ2-7, with no clear D. Trimming took off 0 bases at V and 4 bases at J, with 10 bases between the two ends. The CDR3 runs to 14 residues. CDR1 is MNHEY and CDR2 is SVGAGI in the germline V gene. As DNA, the CDR3 is TGTGCCAGCAGTTACTCGAGGTGGGGATACGAGCAGTACTTC. It encodes CASSYSRWGYEQYF.

This rearrangement joins TRBV7-9 to TRBJ2-7, with D hard to call. Trimming stripped 1 base from V and 1 base from J, with 8 bases between. Germline values: CDR1 SEHNR, CDR2 FQNEAQ (reference sequence). This CDR3 spans 14 amino acids. CDR3 bases: TGTGCCAGCAGCTTAGTACTCCCGTCCTACGAGCAGTACTTC. Translation gives CASSLVLPSYEQYF.

This chain joins TRBV29-1 and TRBJ1-2; TRBD1 matches 7 bases. With V trimmed by 7 bases and J by 4 bases, 6 bases remained unmatched. Germline V CDR1 and CDR2: SQVTM, ANQGSEA. The CDR3 runs 12 residues. The CDR3 sequence: CSARRDSYGYTF. CDR3 DNA sequence: TGCAGCGCTCGACGGGACAGCTATGGCTACACCTTC.

This clone was detected only a few times. The J gene is TRBJ2-7, the V gene TRBV6-5; D is unclear. V dropped 0 bases and J dropped 3 bases, with 9 bases sitting between them. The CDR3 runs 14 residues. Germline lookup yields CDR1 MNHEY and CDR2 SVGAGI. CDR3 in amino acids: CASSYSNGYYEQYF. The CDR3 DNA follows: TGTGCCAGCAGTTACTCTAACGGGTACTACGAGCAGTACTTC.

The chain couples TRBV5-1 to TRBJ2-1; 8 bases line up with TRBD1. The junction had 3 bases not matched to a gene; V was cut back by 4 bases and J by 3 bases. The CDR3 spans 14 residues. Germline CDR1 and CDR2: SGHRS and YFSETQ. The CDR3 region has the DNA TGCGCCAGCAGCGCCGGACAGGGCTACAATGAGCAGTTCTTC. Translating it yields CASSAGQGYNEQFF.

The chain recombines TRBV5-6 with TRBJ1-5; D uncertain. CDR1 is SGHDT and CDR2 is YYEEEE in the germline V gene. The CDR3 loop spans 15 amino acids. Trimming stripped 2 bases from V and 7 bases from J, with 16 bases between. DNA of the CDR3: TGTGCCAGCAGCTTTTATGAGTTGGGGAAGCAGCCCCAGCATTTT. As protein: CASSFYELGKQPQHF.

V is TRBV13 and J is TRBJ1-4; TRBD1 might be the D (6 bases). The CDR3 consists of 16 residues. Germline CDR1 reads PRHDT; CDR2 reads FYEKMQ (reference sequence). V dropped 7 bases and J dropped 7 bases, with 22 bases sitting between them. CDR3 residues: CASTSRGGRIGEKLFF. In DNA form, the CDR3 reads TGTGCCAGCACCAGCCGAGGGGGGCGCATCGGTGAAAAACTGTTTTTT.

This chain joins TRBV18 and TRBJ2-2; D gene ambiguous. CDR1 and CDR2 from the germline V gene are KGHSH and LQKENI. The germline V and J ends were trimmed by 3 bases and 3 bases, with 2 bases remaining between them. The CDR3 length is 12 residues. The CDR3 DNA follows: TGTGCCAGCTCACCGGACACCGGGGAGCTGTTTTTT. It yields the protein CASSPDTGELFF.

The chain is built from TRBV5-6 and TRBJ1-2; no clear D gene. This CDR3 is built from 15 residues. V shed 1 base and J shed 4 bases, with 14 bases lying between them. Germline V gene data show CDR1 as SGHDT and CDR2 as YYEEEE. Here the CDR3 reads CASSLKRLWFYGYTF. The CDR3 bases are TGTGCCAGCAGCTTGAAACGTCTCTGGTTCTATGGCTACACCTTC.

This clone was observed once. The chain links TRBV5-1 to TRBJ2-7; D is perhaps TRBD1 (6 bases). Per the germline V gene, CDR1 is SGHRS and CDR2 is YFSETQ. Deletions cut 4 bases from V and 2 bases from J, with 22 bases between. This CDR3 region has 17 residues. The CDR3 region is CASSKNVGATVTYEQYF. CDR3 DNA sequence: TGCGCCAGCAGCAAAAACGTGGGGGCGACAGTAACCTACGAGCAGTACTTC.

This clone was seen just once. The rearrangement joins TRBV18 to TRBJ2-3, with D perhaps TRBD2 (5 bases). V was trimmed by 2 bases and J by 1 base, leaving 7 bases between them. Germline V lookup: CDR1 KGHSH, CDR2 LQKENI. This CDR3 contains 14 residues. The CDR3 DNA sequence: TGTGCCAGCTCACCAATGAGGGGCACAGATACGCAGTATTTT. Its translation: CASSPMRGTDTQYF. The full variable domain, with the rest looked up from reference TRBV18 and TRBJ2-3, is NAGVMQNPRHLVRRRGQEARLRCSPMKGHSHVYWYRQLPEEGLKFMVYLQKENIIDESGMPKERFSAEFPKEGPSILRIQQVVRGDSAAYFCASSPMRGTDTQYFGPGTRLTVL.

This chain links TRBV5-3 with TRBJ2-6; D not certain. TRBV5-3 is an ORF; its function is uncertain. There are 13 residues in the CDR3. Trimming took off 2 bases at V and 2 bases at J, with 2 bases between the two ends. CDR3 loop: CARSLAGANVLTF. CDR3 nucleotide sequence: TGTGCCAGAAGCTTAGCTGGGGCCAACGTCCTGACTTTC.

For this clone: The junction does not match germline at one end; this may be a read error. The CDR3 sequence is CVSSVESFSEQYF. The CDR3 region has the DNA TGTGTCAGCAGCGTAGAGAGTTTTTCGGAGCAGTACTTC. The J gene is TRBJ2-7, the V gene TRBV9; D not certain. The CDR3 has 13 amino acids. CDR1 and CDR2 (germline): SGDLS, YYNGEE. Full variable domain (rest looked up from reference TRBV9 and TRBJ2-7): DSGVTQTPKHLITATGQRVTLRCSPRSGDLSVYWYQQSLDQGLQFLIQYYNGEERAKGNILERFSAQQFPDLHSELNLSSLELGDSALYFCVSSVESFSEQYFGPGTRLTVT.

About this clone itself: An end of the junction does not agree with germline; a read error may underlie this. CDR3 coding DNA: TGTGCCAGCGGGACAGGTACGCAGTATTTT. This gives the protein CASGTGTQYF. The V and J genes are TRBV27 and TRBJ2-3; 8 nucleotides line up with TRBD1. Germline CDR1 reads MNHEY; CDR2 reads SMNVEV (reference sequence). This CDR3 spans 10 amino acids.

This clone was picked up a small number of times. The V and J genes are TRBV19 and TRBJ2-7, with D unclear. V was clipped by 1 base and J by 6 bases, with 10 bases between them. CDR3 length: 13 residues. Germline V gene data show CDR1 as LNHDA and CDR2 as SQIVND (reference sequence). CDR3 bases: TGTGCCAGTAGTATAGGGAGAGCTGGCGAGCAGTACTTC. Translation gives CASSIGRAGEQYF.

The chain uses TRBV2 and TRBJ2-7, with TRBD1 matching over 7 bases. J was trimmed by 4 bases and V by 3 bases; bases with no gene match: 6. The germline V gene encodes CDR1 SNHLY and CDR2 FYNNEI. This CDR3 region has 14 residues. The CDR3 DNA follows: TGTGCCAGCAGTGACCAGGGGGAAATTTACGAGCAGTACTTC. Translating it yields CASSDQGEIYEQYF. Looking up the rest from reference TRBV2 and TRBJ2-7 gives the full variable domain: EPEVTQTPSHQVTQMGQEVILRCVPISNHLYFYWYRQILGQKVEFLVSFYNNEISEKSEIFDDQFSVERPDGSNFTLKIRSTKLEDSAMYFCASSDQGEIYEQYFGPGTRLTVT.

The V call is TRBV20-1, the J call TRBJ2-7, with D uncertain. Germline V gene sequence: CDR1 DFQATT, CDR2 SNEGSKA (reference sequence). Trimming took off 3 bases at V and 5 bases at J, with 5 bases between the two ends. The CDR3 consists of 10 residues. The CDR3 DNA is TGCAGTGCTAGGCGAGACGAGCAGTACTTC. Translated, it gives CSARRDEQYF.

This chain joins TRBV7-9 and TRBJ2-5; TRBD1 matches 11 bases. The germline V gene encodes CDR1 SEHNR and CDR2 FQNEAQ (reference sequence). J was trimmed by 4 bases and V by 5 bases; bases with no gene match: 15. There are 18 residues in the CDR3. The CDR3 sequence: CASSLGASRTGGSETQYF. In DNA form, the CDR3 reads TGTGCCAGCAGCCTAGGGGCATCCCGGACAGGGGGCTCAGAGACCCAGTACTTC.

The CDR3, as DNA: TGTGCCAGCACCGAGACGACAGATTCTAACTATGGCTACACCTTC. Protein sequence: CASTETTDSNYGYTF. The chain joins TRBV7-9 to TRBJ1-2, with a possible D match to TRBD1 (5 bases). Trimming shortened V by 7 bases and J by 0 bases, and 15 bases separated the two germline ends. Germline V gene data show CDR1 as SEHNR and CDR2 as FQNEAQ (reference sequence). The CDR3 consists of 15 residues.

The chain couples TRBV10-3 to TRBJ1-2, with a weak D call TRBD1 (5 bases). With 10 bases removed from V and 4 bases from J, the gap between germline ends came to 19 bases. Germline CDR1 is ENHRY and CDR2 is SYGVKD. The CDR3 has 14 amino acids. CDR3 bases: TGTGCCACTGTGCGGGACCCGAACGCCTATGGCTACACCTTC. Amino acid sequence: CATVRDPNAYGYTF.

This clone was seen once. The chain links TRBV5-1 to TRBJ2-5; D gene unclear. Germline values: CDR1 SGHRS, CDR2 YFSETQ. The CDR3 length is 15 residues. Trimming left V 0 bases short and J 4 bases short, with 13 bases between. The CDR3 DNA is TGCGCCAGCAGCTTGGTGGGTTCGGGCGGAGAGACCCAGTACTTC. Translation: CASSLVGSGGETQYF.